A single sample is the source of the 9 T cell receptor beta chains below, sequenced in a study of shared clonotypes between healthy human individuals. Libraries were prepared by immunoSEQ multiplex PCR; TCRdb keeps only in-frame clonotypes and omits some of them. The sample records some 660,000 clones, around three quarters being singletons. Input material: memory CD4+ T cells sorted from blood. Subset specified: CD45RA-negative fraction. Receptors were obtained from a woman aged 30 to 39 in good health.

The rearrangement joins TRBV25-1 to TRBJ1-2; D gene unclear. V was shortened by 3 bases and J by 0 bases, with 8 bases between the two germline ends. Germline CDR1 and CDR2: MGHDK and SYGVNS. CDR3 length equals 14 residues. The CDR3 is CASSDRKANYGYTF. CDR3 bases: TGTGCCAGCAGTGACAGGAAAGCTAACTATGGCTACACCTTC.

The chain uses TRBV2 and TRBJ2-1; 12 nucleotides match TRBD2. CDR3 length: 16 residues. Trimming took 2 bases from V and 5 from J; bases not matched to a gene: 4. Germline assignment: CDR1 SNHLY and CDR2 FYNNEI. CDR3: CASSEMGLAGNNEQFF. In nucleotides, the CDR3 is TGTGCCAGCAGTGAAATGGGACTAGCGGGCAACAATGAGCAGTTCTTC.

Comment on this clone: This sample also contains other DNA sequences that code for the same CDR3. V gene TRBV11-2 combines with J gene TRBJ2-5; D call uncertain. CDR3 length: 12 residues. With 2 bases removed from V and 2 bases from J, the gap between germline ends came to 3 bases. Germline CDR1 is SGHAT and CDR2 is FQNNGV. The CDR3 DNA sequence: TGTGCCAGCAGCTTACAACAAGAGACCCAGTACTTC. Translated, it gives CASSLQQETQYF.

The rearrangement joins TRBV5-1 to TRBJ2-2; 7 nucleotides line up with TRBD1. Germline lookup yields CDR1 SGHRS and CDR2 YFSETQ. After removal of 4 bases from V and 7 bases from J, the junction contained 7 bases not matched to a gene. The length of the CDR3 is 14 residues. CDR3 residues: CASSLGQVDGELFF. DNA for the CDR3: TGCGCCAGCAGCCTAGGACAGGTCGACGGGGAGCTGTTTTTT.

V and J are TRBV2 and TRBJ1-2; D unclear. Trimming stripped 5 bases from V and 4 bases from J, with 14 bases between. Germline V CDR1 and CDR2: SNHLY, FYNNEI. CDR3 length: 14 amino acids. The CDR3 region has the DNA TGTGCCAGCAGTCCGGAGGTGGAAATCTATGGCTACACCTTC. Its translation is CASSPEVEIYGYTF. The whole variable domain, filled in from reference TRBV2 and TRBJ1-2, reads EPEVTQTPSHQVTQMGQEVILRCVPISNHLYFYWYRQILGQKVEFLVSFYNNEISEKSEIFDDQFSVERPDGSNFTLKIRSTKLEDSAMYFCASSPEVEIYGYTFGSGTRLTVV.

This clone was seen only once. The chain combines TRBV30 with TRBJ2-2; D remains unclear. V lost 3 bases and J lost 7, with 9 bases in between. Germline-derived CDR1 and CDR2 are GTSNPN and SVGIG (reference sequence). CDR3 length: 12 residues. The CDR3 nucleotides read TGTGCCTGGAGCCCCTTTCACGGGGAGCTGTTTTTT. This sequence encodes CAWSPFHGELFF.

Points on this clone: Other DNA sequences in the same sample also yield this CDR3. The V call is TRBV6-1, the J call TRBJ2-7; D remains ambiguous. V was pared by 2 bases and J by 1 base, with 3 bases between. Germline V lookup: CDR1 MNHNS, CDR2 SASEGT. This CDR3 contains 12 residues. The DNA for the CDR3 is TGTGCCAGCAGTGAAAAGTCCTACGAGCAGTACTTC. It encodes CASSEKSYEQYF.

This clone was recorded a few times. J is TRBJ1-5 and V is TRBV5-1; tentatively, D is TRBD1 (5 bases). CDR1 is SGHRS and CDR2 is YFSETQ in the germline V gene. Trimming cost V 0 bases and J 4 bases, with 11 bases left between them. The CDR3 spans 15 residues. The DNA for the CDR3 is TGCGCCAGCAGCTTGGGGGGTGCAGGGAATCAGCCCCAGCATTTT. It is translated as CASSLGGAGNQPQHF.

CDR3 in DNA: TGTGCCAGTAGTGGCTCTCAGGGGTTGGATACGCAGTATTTT. It translates to CASSGSQGLDTQYF. The J gene is TRBJ2-3, the V gene TRBV19; the D gene is possibly TRBD1 (6 bases). Trimming removed 5 bases at V and 6 bases at J, with 15 bases between. This CDR3 region has 14 residues. CDR1 and CDR2 (germline): LNHDA, SQIVND (reference sequence).